These 22 T cell receptor beta chains share one sample of origin, sequenced in a study of cytomegalovirus exposure and HLA in healthy donors. Using immunoSEQ multiplex PCR, the repertoire was profiled, and TCRdb retains in-frame clones only, with some absent. Found here are 130,000 to 150,000 clones, 85% to 90% of them singletons; the top ten hold 2.5% to 4%. The specimen sequenced was PBMCs. These receptors came from a woman in her late teens or twenties in good health and CMV-seropositive.

On this clone itself: This sample also contains other DNA sequences that code for the same CDR3. This chain links TRBV7-8 with TRBJ1-5, with D possibly matching TRBD1 (6 bases). V was pared by 1 base and J by 0 bases, with 10 bases between. CDR1 is SGHVS and CDR2 is FQNEAQ in the germline V gene. The CDR3 loop spans 16 amino acids. The CDR3 protein is CASSLEGQSSNQPQHF. CDR3 nucleotide sequence: TGTGCCAGCAGCTTAGAAGGACAGTCTAGCAATCAGCCCCAGCATTTT.

V is TRBV5-4 and J is TRBJ1-2, with TRBD1 matching over 9 bases. Per the germline V gene, CDR1 is SGHNT and CDR2 is YYREEE (reference sequence). The length of the CDR3 is 16 residues. Germline trimming cut 3 bases from V and 4 bases from J; bases unmatched to any gene: 10. Written as DNA, the CDR3 is TGTGCCAGCAGCTCCCTCGTACAGGGGGCAATCTATGGCTACACCTTC. The encoded protein is CASSSLVQGAIYGYTF.

The chain recombines TRBV7-9 with TRBJ1-2; a weak D match, TRBD1 (5 bases). Per the germline V gene, CDR1 is SEHNR and CDR2 is FQNEAQ (reference sequence). Trimming took 3 bases from V and 0 from J, leaving 11 bases between them. The CDR3 spans 15 residues. The CDR3 bases are TGTGCCAGCAGCTTGAGCAGGGAGGCTAACTATGGCTACACCTTC. This sequence encodes CASSLSREANYGYTF.

The CDR3 loop is CASSEEAGATYNEQFF. The CDR3 DNA reads as TGTGCCAGCAGTGAGGAGGCGGGAGCGACCTACAATGAGCAGTTCTTC. V usage is TRBV6-4 and J usage is TRBJ2-1; TRBD2 matches 7 bases. The germline V gene has CDR1 MRHNA and CDR2 SNTAGT. The CDR3 contains 16 residues. After removal of 3 bases from V and 2 bases from J, the junction contained 7 bases not matched to a gene.

In its sample, this clone was seen once. The chain carries TRBV5-6 and TRBJ2-7; D gene ambiguous. Trimming shortened V by 4 bases and J by 2 bases, and 10 bases separated the two germline ends. This CDR3 spans 13 amino acids. Germline loops: CDR1 SGHDT, CDR2 YYEEEE. CDR3 DNA sequence: TGTGCCAGCAGCGGAACAGCTACCTACGAGCAGTACTTC. This sequence encodes CASSGTATYEQYF.

The genes are TRBV30 and TRBJ2-1, with 10 bases lining up with TRBD1. Germline trimming cut 5 bases from V and 9 bases from J; bases unmatched to any gene: 13. This CDR3 comprises 15 residues. CDR1 is GTSNPN and CDR2 is SVGIG in the germline V gene (reference sequence). The CDR3 DNA reads as TGTGCCTGGGCCCCAGGACAGGGGGTTTCGGGTGAGCAGTTCTTC. Protein sequence: CAWAPGQGVSGEQFF.

This clone was observed a single time. The genes are TRBV7-2 and TRBJ2-5, with a weak D call TRBD2 (6 bases). Germline V CDR1 and CDR2: SGHTA, FQGNSA. The CDR3 covers 14 residues. The V end lost 1 base, the J end lost 5 bases, and 11 bases lay between the germline ends. The CDR3 loop is CASSLGGLTETQYF. The DNA of the CDR3 is TGTGCCAGCAGCTTAGGGGGACTGACGGAGACCCAGTACTTC. The full variable domain, in which reference TRBV7-2 and TRBJ2-5 provide the parts outside the CDR3, is GAGVSQSPSNKVTEKGKDVELRCDPISGHTALYWYRQSLGQGLEFLIYFQGNSAPDKSGLPSDRFSAERTGGSVSTLTIQRTQQEDSAVYLCASSLGGLTETQYFGPGTRLLVL.

The chain links TRBV6-5 to TRBJ2-3; D remains unclear. Germline lookup yields CDR1 MNHEY and CDR2 SVGAGI. The CDR3 consists of 13 residues. Trimming removed 0 bases from V and 4 bases from J, with 5 bases in between. This CDR3 reads CASSYSSADTQYF. CDR3 in DNA: TGTGCCAGCAGTTACTCCAGCGCAGATACGCAGTATTTT.

A few counts support this clone. The chain joins TRBV10-3 to TRBJ2-1, with 7 bases lining up with TRBD2. The ends lost 8 bases at V and 6 bases at J; junction bases unmatched: 10. This CDR3 has 14 residues. Germline values: CDR1 ENHRY, CDR2 SYGVKD. This chain's CDR3 is CAIAREGLLNEQFF. CDR3 coding DNA: TGTGCCATCGCCAGGGAGGGCCTCCTCAATGAGCAGTTCTTC.

The chain links TRBV30 to TRBJ1-1; TRBD1 aligns across 7 bases. V lost 2 bases, J lost 0 bases, and 12 bases stayed unmatched. CDR3 length equals 17 residues. Germline CDR1 and CDR2: GTSNPN and SVGIG (reference sequence). The CDR3 spells CAWSRWGTATMNTEAFF. The DNA of the CDR3 is TGTGCCTGGAGTAGATGGGGGACAGCCACCATGAACACTGAAGCTTTCTTT.

This sequence joins TRBV7-9 and TRBJ2-7; tentatively, D is TRBD1 (5 bases). CDR1 is SEHNR and CDR2 is FQNEAQ in the germline V gene (reference sequence). Trimming stripped 0 bases from V and 7 bases from J, with 7 bases between. This CDR3 has 12 residues. CDR3 DNA: TGTGCCAGCAGCTTAGCAGGGGATGAGCAGTACTTC. It is translated as CASSLAGDEQYF.

V gene TRBV28 combines with J gene TRBJ2-7; 10 nucleotides agree with TRBD1. Unmatched junction bases numbered 3, after V lost 4 bases and J lost 3 bases. The CDR3 covers 14 residues. Germline CDR1 and CDR2: MDHEN and SYDVKM. The CDR3 here is CASSSTGGFYEQYF. DNA of the CDR3: TGTGCCAGCAGTTCGACAGGGGGCTTCTACGAGCAGTACTTC.

The rearrangement links TRBV30 to TRBJ2-5, with D tentatively TRBD2 (6 bases). The CDR3 contains 13 residues. The V and J ends lost 5 bases and 2 bases respectively, with 12 bases between them. Germline assignment: CDR1 GTSNPN and CDR2 SVGIG (reference sequence). CDR3 sequence reads: CAWSRGTQETQYF. Here the CDR3 DNA reads TGTGCCTGGTCCCGGGGGACTCAAGAGACCCAGTACTTC. Complete variable domain (other parts from reference TRBV30 and TRBJ2-5): SQTIHQWPATLVQPVGSPLSLECTVEGTSNPNLYWYRQAAGRGLQLLFYSVGIGQISSEVPQNLSASRPQDRQFILSSKKLLLSDSGFYLCAWSRGTQETQYFGPGTRLLVL.

V gene TRBV5-1 combines with J gene TRBJ1-3; 7 positions match TRBD1. The CDR3 covers 16 residues. Germline V gives CDR1 SGHRS, CDR2 YFSETQ. The junction had 6 bases not matched to a gene; V was cut back by 1 base and J by 2 bases. CDR3 loop: CASSLTGVGPGNTIYF. The DNA of the CDR3 is TGCGCCAGCAGCTTGACAGGGGTAGGGCCTGGAAACACCATATATTTT.

This sequence joins TRBV10-3 and TRBJ2-1; no definite D call. This CDR3 contains 12 residues. The germline V gene has CDR1 ENHRY and CDR2 SYGVKD. V lost 3 bases and J lost 8, with 8 bases in between. The CDR3 region is CAISDRGYEQFF. CDR3 in DNA: TGTGCCATCAGTGATAGAGGCTATGAGCAGTTCTTC.

CDR3 nucleotide sequence: TGTGCCAGCATCCCTCAGTCTAGCGGGACTAACGAGCAGTTCTTC. As protein: CASIPQSSGTNEQFF. The chain is built from TRBV7-8 and TRBJ2-1; 9 nucleotides agree with TRBD2. Trimming cost V 7 bases and J 10 bases; bases outside gene matches: 14. This CDR3 has 15 amino acids. CDR1 SGHVS and CDR2 FQNEAQ come from the germline V gene.

The rearrangement uses TRBV29-1 and TRBJ1-1; the D gene is possibly TRBD1 (5 bases). V lost 3 bases and J 5 bases, leaving 13 bases between the germline ends. Germline CDR1 and CDR2: SQVTM and ANQGSEA. The length of the CDR3 is 13 residues. The chain's CDR3 is CSVDRAVGTEAFF. In nucleotides, the CDR3 is TGCAGCGTTGACAGGGCGGTGGGAACTGAAGCTTTCTTT. The full variable domain, rest sourced from reference TRBV29-1 and TRBJ1-1, is SAVISQKPSRDICQRGTSLTIQCQVDSQVTMMFWYRQQPGQSLTLIATANQGSEATYESGFVIDKFPISRPNLTFSTLTVSNMSPEDSSIYLCSVDRAVGTEAFFGQGTRLTVV.

V and J are TRBV6-6 and TRBJ2-5; 10 bases map to TRBD2. Germline V gives CDR1 MNHNY, CDR2 SVGAGI (reference sequence). With V trimmed by 7 bases and J by 4 bases, 3 bases remained unmatched. CDR3 length: 13 residues. The CDR3 DNA sequence: TGTGCCAGCACACTAGCGGGAAGAGAGACCCAGTACTTC. This gives the protein CASTLAGRETQYF.

This chain links TRBV28 with TRBJ1-2; possibly TRBD1 for D (5 bases). The CDR3 is 14 amino acids. V was pared by 2 bases and J by 4 bases, with 11 bases between. Per the germline V gene, CDR1 is MDHEN and CDR2 is SYDVKM. Here the CDR3 reads CASSLTGFLYGYTF. CDR3 sequence (DNA): TGTGCCAGCAGTTTAACAGGATTCCTCTATGGCTACACCTTC.

The chain recombines TRBV5-6 with TRBJ2-5, with D possibly TRBD2 on 6 matching bases. Trimming stripped 4 bases from V and 1 base from J, with 20 bases between. The CDR3 loop spans 17 amino acids. From germline, CDR1 is SGHDT and CDR2 YYEEEE. For the CDR3, the DNA is TGTGCCAGCAGCACTGTTAGGGTGTGGCGGGGCCAAGAGACCCAGTACTTC. Protein: CASSTVRVWRGQETQYF.

A few counts support this clone. The V call is TRBV27, the J call TRBJ2-1; 16 bases match TRBD2. Trimming took 8 bases from V and 11 from J; bases not matched to a gene: 12. Germline V CDR1 and CDR2: MNHEY, SMNVEV (reference sequence). The CDR3 has 16 amino acids. This chain's CDR3 is CASPNCPGLAGGKQFF. The DNA for the CDR3 is TGTGCCAGCCCAAACTGCCCGGGACTAGCGGGAGGGAAGCAGTTCTTC.

The chain links TRBV27 to TRBJ2-5, with D maybe TRBD1 (6 bases). CDR3 length equals 14 residues. The V end lost 6 bases, the J end lost 1 base, and 12 bases lay between the germline ends. Germline V lookup: CDR1 MNHEY, CDR2 SMNVEV (reference sequence). CDR3 DNA sequence: TGTGCCAGCAGCCCACAGGGATTCCAAGAGACCCAGTACTTC. It yields the protein CASSPQGFQETQYF.